This T cell receptor beta chain derives from a study of monozygotic twins with inflammatory bowel disease. General study results and limits: Treatment differences in immunosuppression may have added variability to the repertoires of patients.

Comments on this clonotype: Its specificity is unknown.

TCRdb reprocessed the 5' RACE reads, with one entry per CDR3 protein and no DNA. In total, the table holds about 380,000 distinct CDR3 sequences. The source is a human donor with ulcerative colitis or Crohn's disease, or a healthy co-twin of an affected twin (not recorded which). The sample taken for sequencing was blood.

The CDR3: CSASGGTVSNQPQHF. This rearrangement joins TRBV20-1 to TRBJ1-5; without DNA, the TCRdb call of TRBD1 cannot be checked. The CDR3 loop spans 15 amino acids. Germline CDR1 reads DFQATT; CDR2 reads SNEGSKA (reference sequence).